The entry that follows covers one T cell receptor beta chain sequence. Its antigen is not known. This CDR3 spans 14 amino acids. Trimming cost V 2 bases and J 2 bases, with 11 bases left between them. The germline CDR1 and CDR2 sequences are SGDLS and YYNGEE. TCRdb's table, derived via immunoSEQ multiplex PCR, lists solely in-frame clones and lacks some. In the table there are roughly 140,000 clones, approximately 90% of which are singletons. The data were obtained in a study of T cell responses to AZD1222 COVID-19 vaccine. The study, taken as a whole, reports: Sampled repertoires all dated from after the peak T cell response.

This receptor was identified in an adult in good health. The sequencing here drew on peripheral blood, taken on day 0 of AZD1222 vaccination. V is TRBV9 and J is TRBJ2-7; D is undetermined. The CDR3 loop is CASSVSTLTYEQYF. In DNA form, the CDR3 reads TGTGCCAGCAGCGTGTCAACCCTTACCTACGAGCAGTACTTC.